A selection of T cell receptor beta chains follows, all from one sample in a study of blood T cell repertoires in COVID-19. The protocol was immunoSEQ multiplex PCR, while the TCRdb copy is restricted to in-frame clones and leaves out a portion. Here the sample spans about 180,000 clones, around 83% being singletons. Sequencing input: peripheral blood. These receptor sequences come from a young woman with active or convalescent COVID-19. Each CDR3 is given with its conserved first and last residue. Each record gives: J gene, D gene, V gene, clone size, CDR3 DNA, CDR3 protein. D genes are given only for firm matches. Rows give clone size only sometimes, using once, few, many, or a class for an expanded clone.

>TRBJ2-4|-|TRBV19|-
TGTGCCAGTAGTCTCCATGGAGGGTTTTCGCAGAAAGGCATTCAGTACTTC
CASSLHGGFSQKGIQYF
>TRBJ1-1|TRBD1|TRBV14|-
TGTGCCAGCAGCCAAGTCCGGACAGGGAGGACTTTCTTT
CASSQVRTGRTFF
>TRBJ2-7|-|TRBV2|many
TGTGCCAGCAGCGGCAGGGAATACGAGCAGTACTTC
CASSGREYEQYF
>TRBJ2-5|-|TRBV5-4|few
TGTGCCAGCAGCGATCCGGGACTGGCGCAAGAGACCCAGTACTTC
CASSDPGLAQETQYF
>TRBJ2-5|-|TRBV12-5|-
TGTGCTAGTGGTTTGGTAGAGGGTCTCGGGACCCAGTACTTC
CASGLVEGLGTQYF
>TRBJ2-1|TRBD2|TRBV6-5|-
TGTGCCAGCAGTTACGCGACGGGACTAGCGGGCTATGAGCAGTTCTTC
CASSYATGLAGYEQFF
>TRBJ2-3|TRBD1|TRBV16|once
TGTGCCAGCAGACCGGGACAGCACACAGATACGCAGTATTTT
CASRPGQHTDTQYF
>TRBJ1-1|TRBD1|TRBV18|-
TGTGCCAGCTCACCAGCGACAGGGGGCGTTATGGACACTGAAGCTTTCTTT
CASSPATGGVMDTEAFF
>TRBJ2-5|-|TRBV5-1|few
TGCGCCAGCAGCTTGGGGCATCCCTCGGAGACCCAGTACTTC
CASSLGHPSETQYF
>TRBJ2-7|TRBD2|TRBV19|-
TGTGCCAGTGGCGGACTAGGACTGAGAGAGCAGTACTTC
CASGGLGLREQYF
>TRBJ2-1|TRBD2|TRBV19|-
TGTGCCAGTAGCCCAGCGGGAGGGGGATCCTACAATGAGCAGTTCTTC
CASSPAGGGSYNEQFF
>TRBJ2-6|-|TRBV6-5|-
TGTGCCAGCAGTAGAGATAACTCTGGGGCCAACGTCCTGACTTTC
CASSRDNSGANVLTF
>TRBJ1-6|-|TRBV21-1|once
TGTGCCAGCAGCAAAGTCGGGGTCCAGGGGATGATTTCCTATAATTCACCCCTCCACTTT
CASSKVGVQGMISYNSPLHF
>TRBJ1-2|-|TRBV3-1/TRBV3-2|-
TGTGCCAGCAGCCCCCGCGGGCCCGTTCACAGTGGCTACACCTTC
CASSPRGPVHSGYTF
>TRBJ2-7|-|TRBV19|few
TGTGCCAGTAGTCCGACCAGTGGGGGGTTGCGAGGGACCGAGCAGTACTTC
CASSPTSGGLRGTEQYF
>TRBJ1-2|-|TRBV6-5|once
TGTGCCAGCAGCTACACGGGGGTCTATGGCTACACCTTC
CASSYTGVYGYTF
>TRBJ1-4|-|TRBV2|-
TGTGCCAGCAGTGCAAGGACAGCAACTAATGAAAAACTGTTTTTT
CASSARTATNEKLFF
>TRBJ2-1|-|TRBV7-6|-
TGTGCCAGCAGCCTAACAGGACCCGGCTACAATGAGCAGTTCTTC
CASSLTGPGYNEQFF
>TRBJ1-1|TRBD1|TRBV27|-
TGTGCCAGCAGTTTATCAACAGGGGGGAACACTGAAGCTTTCTTT
CASSLSTGGNTEAFF
>TRBJ1-2|-|TRBV5-1|-
TGCGCCAGCAGCGAAGACAGCAACTATGGCTACACCTTC
CASSEDSNYGYTF
>TRBJ1-5|-|TRBV6-2/TRBV6-3|-
TGTGCCAGCAGTTCCGGAGGCACCGGAGGACAGCCCCAGCATTTT
CASSSGGTGGQPQHF
>TRBJ2-5|-|TRBV19|-
TGTGCCAGTAGTATAGATCCAGGAGGGACCCAGTACTTC
CASSIDPGGTQYF
>TRBJ2-7|-|TRBV7-6|-
TGTGCCAGCAGCTTAGATAGGACTAACACCTACGAGCAGTACTTC
CASSLDRTNTYEQYF
>TRBJ2-3|TRBD2|TRBV9|-
TGTGCCAGCAGCGTCAGCGGGAGCGATACGCAGTATTTT
CASSVSGSDTQYF
>TRBJ1-5|-|TRBV9|-
TGTGCCAGCAGCGTAGAAGAGGGTAGCAATCAGCCCCAGCATTTT
CASSVEEGSNQPQHF
>TRBJ2-7|-|TRBV10-2|-
TGCGCCAGCAGTGGGACTATACCCATCTACGAGCAGTACTTC
CASSGTIPIYEQYF
>TRBJ2-1|TRBD2|TRBV7-9|-
TGTGCCAGCAGCCGGGGACTAGATGGCAATGAGCAGTTCTTC
CASSRGLDGNEQFF
>TRBJ1-2|TRBD1|TRBV3-1/TRBV3-2|few
TGTGCCAGCAGCCAAGAGCCAGGGGGATTTGGCTACACCTTC
CASSQEPGGFGYTF
>TRBJ2-7|-|TRBV5-1|-
TGCGCCAGCAGCTTAGGGGTCTACTACGAGCAGTACTTC
CASSLGVYYEQYF